The source of this T cell receptor beta chain is a study of Graves' ophthalmopathy and Graves' hyperthyroidism. Turning to the study itself: Prior to any treatment, peripheral blood was collected at the time of initial diagnosis.

The authors defined stable hyperthyroidism as no ophthalmopathy within 18 months of follow-up. Pregnancy or lactation, uncontrolled infections and other autoimmune diseases were grounds for excluding patients. Amplification from RNA transcripts yielded the TCR beta CDR3 regions. Second-round multiplex PCR came after a first-round RT-PCR that employed HTBI primers. TCRdb reprocessed the multiplex PCR reads via MiXCR and lists one record per CDR3 protein. The sample lists hundreds of thousands of distinct CDR3 sequences; roughly 20% were seen once. The CDR3 totals 12 residues. Looked up from germline, CDR1 is SQVTM and CDR2 is ANQGSEA. Trimming removed 3 bases from V and 4 bases from J, with 10 bases in between. This clonotype was found many times. Antigen specificity is unknown. The study, taken as a whole, reports: A classifier, a 13-signature model, separated ophthalmopathy from stable hyperthyroidism with more than 85% sensitivity and approximately 81% specificity.

The TCR was taken from a woman aged 18-35 years with stable Graves' hyperthyroidism. The material sequenced was peripheral blood. This chain uses TRBV29-1 with TRBJ2-7, with a weak D call TRBD2 (5 bases). The CDR3 is CSVEVREYEQYF. The CDR3 bases are TGCAGCGTTGAGGTACGGGAATACGAGCAGTACTTC.